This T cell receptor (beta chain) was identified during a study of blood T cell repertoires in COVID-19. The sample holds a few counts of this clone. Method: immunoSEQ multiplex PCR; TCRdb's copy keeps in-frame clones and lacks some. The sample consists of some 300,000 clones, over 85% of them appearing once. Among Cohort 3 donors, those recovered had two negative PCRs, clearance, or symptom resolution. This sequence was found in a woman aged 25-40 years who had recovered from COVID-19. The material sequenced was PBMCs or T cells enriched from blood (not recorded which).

The CDR3 coding sequence is TGTGCCAGCAGTTACAGCGGAACCTACAATGAGCAGTTCTTC. This encodes CASSYSGTYNEQFF. The rearrangement links TRBV28 to TRBJ2-1, with a weak D call TRBD2 (5 bases). The CDR3 loop spans 14 amino acids. Germline assignment: CDR1 MDHEN and CDR2 SYDVKM. V was pared by 4 bases and J by 2 bases, with 9 bases between.